This TCR beta chain appears in the sequencing data of a study of blood T cell repertoires in COVID-19. Original processing methods: Nucleated cell counts were estimated from reference gene primer amplification. Sequenced by immunoSEQ multiplex PCR; TCRdb stores in-frame clones only, minus some. The V and J calls and the clone size are those of that table, but D and trimming were determined from the DNA. The table includes more than 90,000 clones, roughly 85% detected once. Germline assignment: CDR1 LGHDT and CDR2 YNNKEL (reference sequence). The CDR3 is made up of 15 amino acids. The ends were cut back, 3 bases at V and 8 bases at J, with 17 bases in the middle.

The TCR was taken from a man in his forties with acute or convalescent COVID-19. The chain recombines TRBV3-1 (or the pseudogene TRBV3-2) with TRBJ2-1, with D possibly being TRBD1 (7 bases). Sequenced input: peripheral blood. CDR3 residues: CASSHRRGRSDEQFF. CDR3 DNA: TGTGCCAGCAGCCACCGCAGGGGGAGGAGCGATGAGCAGTTCTTC.